This record covers a single T cell receptor (beta chain). Germline V lookup: CDR1 SGHRS, CDR2 YFSETQ. CDR3 length: 17 residues. The J segment lost 3 bases and the V segment lost 0 bases, leaving 6 bases of the junction unmatched. These data belong to a study of T cells in Graves' hyperthyroidism and ophthalmopathy. RNA transcripts provided the source from which TCR beta CDR3 regions were amplified. First-round RT-PCR with HTBI primers amplified the TCR CDR3 region. In TCRdb, the multiplex PCR reads were re-called with MiXCR into one record per CDR3 protein. This sample has 480,000 or so distinct CDR3 sequences, with roughly 14% found just once.

Input material: blood. The clonotype originates from a woman younger than 30 with Graves' hyperthyroidism. The V and J genes are TRBV5-1 and TRBJ2-1; 10 nucleotides align to TRBD2. This CDR3 is CASSLAFTSGNYNEQFF. The CDR3 DNA sequence: TGCGCCAGCAGCTTGGCCTTTACTAGCGGGAACTACAATGAGCAGTTCTTC.